This TCR beta chain emerged from a study of siplizumab effects on memory and regulatory T cells. The assay was immunoSEQ multiplex PCR, and TCRdb's table has in-frame clones only and misses some. Of about 50,000 clones in the sample, about 90% were seen once. With 5 bases clipped from V and 2 bases from J, the junction kept 4 bases outside the gene matches. The CDR3 runs 15 residues. Germline V lookup: CDR1 MNHEY, CDR2 SMNVEV (reference sequence). The V and J genes are TRBV27 and TRBJ2-5, with 11 bases lining up with TRBD2. Sequencing input: naive CD8+ T cells sorted from blood. The TCR originated in a human donor in good health. CDR3 sequence: CASSILAGGQETQYF. In DNA form, the CDR3 reads TGTGCCAGCAGTATCTTAGCGGGAGGGCAAGAGACCCAGTACTTC.